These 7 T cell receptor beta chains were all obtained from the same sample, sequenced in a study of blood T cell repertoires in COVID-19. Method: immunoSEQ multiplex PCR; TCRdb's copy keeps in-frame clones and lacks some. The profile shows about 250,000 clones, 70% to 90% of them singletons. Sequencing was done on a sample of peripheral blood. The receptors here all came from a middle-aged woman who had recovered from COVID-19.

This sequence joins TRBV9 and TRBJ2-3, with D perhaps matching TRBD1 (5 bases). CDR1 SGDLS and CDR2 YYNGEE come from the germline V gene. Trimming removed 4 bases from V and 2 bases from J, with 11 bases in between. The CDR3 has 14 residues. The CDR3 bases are TGTGCCAGCAGCCCCGACAGCTTCACAGATACGCAGTATTTT. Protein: CASSPDSFTDTQYF.

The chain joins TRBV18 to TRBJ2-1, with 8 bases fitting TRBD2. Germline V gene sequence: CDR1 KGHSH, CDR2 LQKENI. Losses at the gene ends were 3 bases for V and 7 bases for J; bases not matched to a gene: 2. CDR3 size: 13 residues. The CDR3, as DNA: TGTGCCAGCTCACCCGGGGGGGTGAATGAGCAGTTCTTC. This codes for CASSPGGVNEQFF. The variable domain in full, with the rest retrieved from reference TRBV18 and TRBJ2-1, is NAGVMQNPRHLVRRRGQEARLRCSPMKGHSHVYWYRQLPEEGLKFMVYLQKENIIDESGMPKERFSAEFPKEGPSILRIQQVVRGDSAAYFCASSPGGVNEQFFGPGTRLTVL.

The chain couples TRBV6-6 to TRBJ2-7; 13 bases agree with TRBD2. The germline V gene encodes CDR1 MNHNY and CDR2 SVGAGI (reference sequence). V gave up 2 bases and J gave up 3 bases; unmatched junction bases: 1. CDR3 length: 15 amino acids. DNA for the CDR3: TGTGCCAGCAGTTACGGACTAGCGGGAGTCTACGAGCAGTACGTC. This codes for CASSYGLAGVYEQYV.

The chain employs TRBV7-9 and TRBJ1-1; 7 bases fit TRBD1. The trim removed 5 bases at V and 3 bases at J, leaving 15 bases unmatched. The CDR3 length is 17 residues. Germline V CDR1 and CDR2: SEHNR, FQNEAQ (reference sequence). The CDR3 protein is CASSNPARQGPHTEAFF. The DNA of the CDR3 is TGTGCCAGCAGCAACCCCGCCCGACAGGGACCGCACACTGAAGCTTTCTTT.

The CDR3 nucleotides are TGTGCCAGCAGCTTAGAACCGGACAGGTCTGAAGCTTTCTTT. Its translation: CASSLEPDRSEAFF. The chain is built from TRBV11-2 and TRBJ1-1; TRBD1 matches 7 bases. V lost 0 bases to trimming and J lost 6 bases; unmatched junction nucleotides: 4. CDR3 length equals 14 residues. Germline CDR1 is SGHAT and CDR2 is FQNNGV.

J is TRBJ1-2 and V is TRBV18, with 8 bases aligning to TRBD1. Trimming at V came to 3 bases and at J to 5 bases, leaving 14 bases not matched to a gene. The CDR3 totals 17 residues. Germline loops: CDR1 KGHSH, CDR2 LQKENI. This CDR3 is CASSPFRDRKAGYGYTF. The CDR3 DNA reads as TGTGCCAGCTCACCCTTCCGGGACAGGAAGGCGGGTTATGGCTACACCTTC.

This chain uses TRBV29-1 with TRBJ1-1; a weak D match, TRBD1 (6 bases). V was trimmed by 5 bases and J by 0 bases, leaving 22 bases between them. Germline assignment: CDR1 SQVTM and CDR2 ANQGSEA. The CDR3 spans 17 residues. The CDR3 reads CSVSQLQGGAMNTEAFF. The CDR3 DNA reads TGCAGCGTTTCCCAACTACAGGGAGGGGCCATGAACACTGAAGCTTTCTTT.